The 5 T cell receptor beta chains reported below all come from one sample, sequenced in a study of graft-versus-host responses after intestinal transplantation. To release intraepithelial and lamina propria lymphocytes, the graft tissue was processed. Using immunoSEQ multiplex PCR, the repertoire was profiled, and TCRdb retains in-frame clones only, with some absent. The repertoire holds 20,000 to 25,000 clones, with just over 75% as singletons. The specimen was ileum tissue, collected 12 days after intestinal transplant. These receptors came from a human patient who received an intestinal transplant, so some T cells may come from the graft donor.

V usage is TRBV7-2 and J usage is TRBJ2-7, with 8 positions matching TRBD2. The CDR3 covers 15 residues. Trimming cost V 2 bases and J 1 base; bases outside gene matches: 4. From germline, CDR1 is SGHTA and CDR2 FQGNSA. The CDR3 DNA is TGTGCCAGCAGCTTATCGGGGGGGACGTCCTACGAGCAGTACTTC. This sequence encodes CASSLSGGTSYEQYF. Based on the CDR3 plus reference TRBV7-2 and TRBJ2-7, the full variable domain is GAGVSQSPSNKVTEKGKDVELRCDPISGHTALYWYRQSLGQGLEFLIYFQGNSAPDKSGLPSDRFSAERTGGSVSTLTIQRTQQEDSAVYLCASSLSGGTSYEQYFGPGTRLTVT.

The rearrangement links TRBV4-1 to TRBJ2-3; D call uncertain. Trimming removed 1 base at V and 7 bases at J, with 6 bases between. CDR3 length: 12 amino acids. Germline values: CDR1 MGHRA, CDR2 YSYEKL. DNA of the CDR3: TGCGCCAGCAGCCAAGTTGACAATACGCAGTATTTT. It is translated as CASSQVDNTQYF.

The rearrangement links TRBV9 to TRBJ2-1; TRBD2 matches at 11 bases. Per the germline V gene, CDR1 is SGDLS and CDR2 is YYNGEE. The V segment lost 4 bases and the J segment 5 bases; nucleotides outside the gene matches: 8. This CDR3 has 16 residues. In nucleotides, the CDR3 is TGTGCCAGCAGCCCCCAACTAGCGGGGGTCCACAATGAGCAGTTCTTC. Residues: CASSPQLAGVHNEQFF. Full variable domain (missing parts from reference TRBV9 and TRBJ2-1): DSGVTQTPKHLITATGQRVTLRCSPRSGDLSVYWYQQSLDQGLQFLIQYYNGEERAKGNILERFSAQQFPDLHSELNLSSLELGDSALYFCASSPQLAGVHNEQFFGPGTRLTVL.

This clone was observed a handful of times. V and J are TRBV7-9 and TRBJ2-3, with 7 bases fitting TRBD1. Looked up from germline, CDR1 is SEHNR and CDR2 is FQNEAQ (reference sequence). The CDR3 spans 15 residues. V shed 5 bases and J 4 bases; nucleotides not matched to a gene: 9. This CDR3 reads CASSQGSGGADTQYF. The CDR3 DNA is TGTGCCAGCAGCCAAGGTTCAGGGGGTGCAGATACGCAGTATTTT.

This clone was found a few times. The chain couples TRBV11-1 to TRBJ2-1, with D perhaps TRBD2 (7 bases). CDR3 length equals 17 residues. The V end was cut by 1 base, the J end by 5 bases, with 18 bases between. Germline V CDR1 and CDR2: SGHAT, FQDESV (reference sequence). CDR3 amino acids: CASSLVRGGGDHNEQFF. CDR3 DNA sequence: TGTGCCAGCAGCTTAGTACGAGGGGGGGGAGACCACAATGAGCAGTTCTTC.